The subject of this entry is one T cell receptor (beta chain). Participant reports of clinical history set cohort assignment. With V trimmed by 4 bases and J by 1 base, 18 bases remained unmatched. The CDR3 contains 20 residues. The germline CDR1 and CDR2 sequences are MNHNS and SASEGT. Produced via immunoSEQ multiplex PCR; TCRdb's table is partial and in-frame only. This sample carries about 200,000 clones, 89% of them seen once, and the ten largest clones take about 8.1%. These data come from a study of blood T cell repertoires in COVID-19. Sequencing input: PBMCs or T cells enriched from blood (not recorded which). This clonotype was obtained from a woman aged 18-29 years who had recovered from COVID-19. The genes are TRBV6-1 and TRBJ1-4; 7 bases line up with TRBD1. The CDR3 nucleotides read TGTGCCAGCAGTGTGTTAGTGAGGGGGCGCATGCAGCAAACTAATGAAAAACTGTTTTTT. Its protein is CASSVLVRGRMQQTNEKLFF.